These 32 T cell receptor beta chains were sequenced from one sample in a study of T cell responses to AZD1222 COVID-19 vaccine. Produced via immunoSEQ multiplex PCR; TCRdb's table is partial and in-frame only. The sample includes about 210,000 clones, roughly 94% of them seen just once. The sample here was peripheral blood, taken 28 days after the second dose of the MenACWY control vaccine. Receptors originate from an adult who received the MenACWY meningococcal vaccine as a control.

V is TRBV7-9 and J is TRBJ1-4, with a weak D call TRBD1 (5 bases). The CDR3 loop spans 13 amino acids. V shed 3 bases and J shed 8 bases, with 10 bases lying between them. CDR1 is SEHNR and CDR2 is FQNEAQ in the germline V gene (reference sequence). CDR3 sequence: CASSFRQFEKLFF. The DNA of the CDR3 is TGTGCCAGCAGCTTTAGACAGTTCGAAAAACTGTTTTTT.

The chain joins TRBV5-1 to TRBJ2-2; D might be TRBD1 (6 bases). The V and J ends lost 2 bases and 4 bases respectively, with 12 bases between them. The CDR3 runs to 15 residues. Per the germline V gene, CDR1 is SGHRS and CDR2 is YFSETQ. The CDR3 nucleotides are TGCGCCAGCAGCTTCTCCCAGGGGCTCACCGGGGAGCTGTTTTTT. Translation: CASSFSQGLTGELFF.

The J gene is TRBJ2-7, the V gene TRBV27; D is perhaps TRBD2 (5 bases). With 6 bases removed from V and 3 bases from J, the gap between germline ends came to 15 bases. Germline V gene data show CDR1 as MNHEY and CDR2 as SMNVEV (reference sequence). This CDR3 spans 14 amino acids. The DNA for the CDR3 is TGTGCCAGCAGCCCGGCGGGCTACAACTACGAGCAGTACTTC. Protein sequence: CASSPAGYNYEQYF.

V usage is TRBV28 and J usage is TRBJ2-7; D is undetermined. The CDR3 loop spans 15 amino acids. Germline-derived CDR1 and CDR2 are MDHEN and SYDVKM. Trimming stripped 3 bases from V and 3 bases from J, with 15 bases between. As DNA, the CDR3 is TGTGCCAGCAGTTTTTCCCTCTCATCTAACTACGAGCAGTACTTC. Protein sequence: CASSFSLSSNYEQYF.

The J gene is TRBJ1-4, the V gene TRBV3-1 (or the pseudogene TRBV3-2); 9 bases are a match to TRBD1. V lost 4 bases, J lost 8 bases, and 5 bases stayed unmatched. CDR1 is LGHDT and CDR2 is YNNKEL in the germline V gene (reference sequence). There are 14 residues in the CDR3. This chain's CDR3 is CASSPTGGREKLFF. In DNA form, the CDR3 reads TGTGCCAGCAGCCCAACAGGGGGCAGGGAAAAACTGTTTTTT.

V is TRBV6-5 and J is TRBJ2-7, with 7 bases matching TRBD2. This CDR3 is built from 15 residues. Germline V gives CDR1 MNHEY, CDR2 SVGAGI. The junction had 14 bases not matched to a gene; V was cut back by 6 bases and J by 6 bases. The CDR3 sequence: CASRGGDPYSGEQYF. The CDR3 DNA is TGTGCCAGCAGGGGGGGGGACCCATACTCGGGCGAGCAGTACTTC.

This rearrangement joins TRBV3-1 (or the pseudogene TRBV3-2) to TRBJ1-1; the match to TRBD1 covers 9 bases. The length of the CDR3 is 18 residues. The germline V gene has CDR1 LGHDT and CDR2 YNNKEL (reference sequence). J lost 5 bases, V lost 0 bases, and 13 bases had no gene match. The CDR3 nucleotides read TGTGCCAGCAGCCAAGATCTCCGGGACAGGGTCAGGATGACTGAAGCTTTCTTT. It translates to CASSQDLRDRVRMTEAFF.

The chain has TRBV12-3 or TRBV12-4 and TRBJ2-7; no clear D. The CDR3 runs to 12 residues. Trimming stripped 0 bases from V and 4 bases from J, with 4 bases between. The CDR3 nucleotides are TGTGCCAGCAGTTTAGCGCTATACGAGCAGTACTTC. Translating it yields CASSLALYEQYF.

The chain is built from TRBV7-9 and TRBJ1-2; D may be TRBD1 (5 bases). Germline V lookup: CDR1 SEHNR, CDR2 FQNEAQ (reference sequence). Trimming stripped 8 bases from V and 3 bases from J, with 13 bases between. This CDR3 is 13 amino acids long. The CDR3 sequence is CASGIGTYYGYTF. CDR3 nucleotides: TGTGCCAGCGGAATCGGGACTTACTATGGCTACACCTTC.

This clone was found once. The chain couples TRBV2 to TRBJ2-7, with TRBD2 identical over 8 bases. This CDR3 region has 15 residues. Unmatched junction bases numbered 5, after V lost 1 base and J lost 3 bases. CDR1 and CDR2 (germline): SNHLY, FYNNEI. The DNA of the CDR3 is TGTGCCAGCAGTGAAGGGGGAGCGGGAGACTACGAGCAGTACTTC. Protein product: CASSEGGAGDYEQYF.

The rearrangement links TRBV7-9 to TRBJ2-7; D unclear. V was cut by 8 bases and J by 0 bases, with 5 bases left in between. The germline V gene encodes CDR1 SEHNR and CDR2 FQNEAQ (reference sequence). The CDR3 has 11 residues. CDR3 bases: TGTGCCAGCGTTGACTCCTACGAGCAGTACTTC. It is translated as CASVDSYEQYF.

The chain is built from TRBV5-1 and TRBJ1-1; possibly TRBD1 for D (6 bases). Germline V lookup: CDR1 SGHRS, CDR2 YFSETQ. There are 18 residues in the CDR3. V lost 1 base and J lost 6, with 25 bases in between. The CDR3 loop reads CASSLIGGVGVRGPEAFF. The CDR3 DNA follows: TGCGCCAGCAGCTTGATCGGGGGCGTTGGTGTTCGTGGCCCTGAAGCTTTCTTT.

The rearrangement uses TRBV9 and TRBJ2-7, with D possibly TRBD2 on 8 matching bases. The V end lost 4 bases, the J end lost 5 bases, and 19 bases lay between the germline ends. The CDR3 loop spans 15 amino acids. The germline V gene has CDR1 SGDLS and CDR2 YYNGEE. The CDR3 spells CASSPTGTRTDEQYF. Here the CDR3 DNA reads TGTGCCAGCAGCCCGACAGGGACTAGAACGGACGAGCAGTACTTC.

V and J are TRBV9 and TRBJ2-7, with D possibly being TRBD2 (6 bases). This CDR3 has 16 amino acids. The V end was cut by 2 bases, the J end by 3 bases, with 18 bases between. Germline V lookup: CDR1 SGDLS, CDR2 YYNGEE. This CDR3 is CASSVDESGSVYEQYF. The DNA of the CDR3 is TGTGCCAGCAGCGTGGACGAGTCCGGGAGTGTCTACGAGCAGTACTTC.

V gene TRBV28 combines with J gene TRBJ2-5; D is perhaps TRBD1 or TRBD2 (5 bases each). The CDR3 runs to 15 residues. CDR1 is MDHEN, CDR2 SYDVKM, per germline. With 1 base removed from V and 2 bases from J, the gap between germline ends came to 11 bases. CDR3 nucleotides: TGTGCCAGCAGTTTATATGCAGAGGGGCAAGAGACCCAGTACTTC. Translating gives CASSLYAEGQETQYF.

The V and J genes are TRBV9 and TRBJ1-3; D may be TRBD1 (5 bases). Germline lookup yields CDR1 SGDLS and CDR2 YYNGEE. V gave up 2 bases and J gave up 0 bases, with 12 bases separating them. This CDR3 contains 16 residues. CDR3 nucleotides: TGTGCCAGCAGCGTCACAGGCACCAACTCTGGAAACACCATATATTTT. Protein: CASSVTGTNSGNTIYF.

The V and J genes are TRBV6-5 and TRBJ2-1; no clear D. This CDR3 has 11 amino acids. Germline values: CDR1 MNHEY, CDR2 SVGAGI. V shed 6 bases and J shed 5 bases, with 5 bases lying between them. CDR3 amino acids: CASSKNNEQFF. CDR3 DNA: TGTGCCAGCAGCAAAAACAATGAGCAGTTCTTC.

The chain employs TRBV28 and TRBJ2-7; the match to TRBD2 covers 8 bases. J lost 1 base, V lost 2 bases, and 1 base had no gene match. This CDR3 region has 14 residues. The germline V gene encodes CDR1 MDHEN and CDR2 SYDVKM. The CDR3 nucleotides are TGTGCCAGCAGTTTACGGGGGGGTTCCTACGAGCAGTACTTC. Encoded protein: CASSLRGGSYEQYF.

The J gene is TRBJ2-4, the V gene TRBV2; tentatively, D is TRBD2 (6 bases). Per the germline V gene, CDR1 is SNHLY and CDR2 is FYNNEI. The CDR3 is 13 amino acids. V lost 0 bases, J lost 13 bases, and 13 bases lay in between. The CDR3 here is CASSEAGLAVQYF. CDR3 nucleotides: TGTGCCAGCAGTGAAGCGGGGTTAGCGGTACAGTACTTC.

This chain uses TRBV7-8 with TRBJ1-1; 8 bases agree with TRBD1. This CDR3 is built from 14 residues. Germline V gene sequence: CDR1 SGHVS, CDR2 FQNEAQ. V dropped 5 bases and J dropped 3; count of bases not matched to a gene: 5. The CDR3 DNA is TGTGCCAGCAGCCTCGGACAGGGATACACTGAAGCTTTCTTT. It encodes CASSLGQGYTEAFF. The entire variable domain, with the rest obtained from reference TRBV7-8 and TRBJ1-1, is as follows: GAGVSQSPRYKVAKRGQDVALRCDPISGHVSLFWYQQALGQGPEFLTYFQNEAQLDKSGLPSDRFFAERPEGSVSTLKIQRTQQEDSAVYLCASSLGQGYTEAFFGQGTRLTVV.

V is TRBV28 and J is TRBJ1-5; no clear D gene. Per germline, CDR1 MDHEN and CDR2 SYDVKM. The V and J ends lost 1 base and 2 bases respectively, with 9 bases between them. The CDR3 is 15 amino acids. The CDR3 spells CASSLSPGGNQPQHF. The CDR3 nucleotides are TGTGCCAGCAGTTTATCTCCGGGTGGCAATCAGCCCCAGCATTTT.

The rearrangement links TRBV5-1 to TRBJ2-7, with 10 bases identical to TRBD2. The CDR3 length is 16 residues. Germline-derived CDR1 and CDR2 are SGHRS and YFSETQ. Germline trimming cut 1 base from V and 5 bases from J; bases unmatched to any gene: 9. The CDR3 DNA reads as TGCGCCAGCAGCTTGACTAGCGGGGACCTCCGGGACGAGCAGTACTTC. Translated, it gives CASSLTSGDLRDEQYF.

J is TRBJ1-6 and V is TRBV30; the D gene is possibly TRBD1 (5 bases). The CDR3 is 16 amino acids. With 3 bases removed from V and 2 bases from J, the gap between germline ends came to 14 bases. CDR1 is GTSNPN and CDR2 is SVGIG in the germline V gene (reference sequence). As DNA, the CDR3 is TGTGCCTGGAGCCTGCAGGGTTCTCCCTATAATTCACCCCTCCACTTT. Its protein is CAWSLQGSPYNSPLHF.

CDR3 in amino acids: CASSLQGREPQHF. CDR3 coding DNA: TGTGCCAGCAGTTTACAGGGTCGGGAGCCCCAGCATTTT. V gene TRBV28 combines with J gene TRBJ1-5; D might be TRBD1 (5 bases). V shed 2 bases and J shed 8 bases, with 10 bases lying between them. This CDR3 is built from 13 residues. Looked up from germline, CDR1 is MDHEN and CDR2 is SYDVKM.

The rearrangement joins TRBV6-5 to TRBJ2-3; TRBD2 matches at 8 bases. The CDR3 runs to 15 residues. The germline V gene encodes CDR1 MNHEY and CDR2 SVGAGI. V dropped 0 bases and J dropped 5; count of bases not matched to a gene: 4. The CDR3: CASSYSGLGKDTQYF. The CDR3 DNA reads TGTGCCAGCAGTTACTCGGGACTAGGAAAAGATACGCAGTATTTT.

V is TRBV2 and J is TRBJ2-7, with TRBD2 matching over 8 bases. The V gene's germline CDR1 is SNHLY and CDR2 FYNNEI. This CDR3 contains 14 residues. V was clipped by 5 bases and J by 1 base; unmatched bases: 4. CDR3 sequence: CASSRGGTSYEQYF. CDR3 nucleotides: TGTGCCAGCAGTCGGGGGGGGACATCCTACGAGCAGTACTTC.

The chain recombines TRBV23-1 with TRBJ2-4; 9 positions agree with TRBD1. TRBV23-1 is classed as an ORF, of uncertain function. There are 20 residues in the CDR3. The ends lost 4 bases at V and 0 bases at J; junction bases unmatched: 16. Written as DNA, the CDR3 is TGCGCCAGCAGTCGGGTCCTCCGGCCGGACAGGGGTTTAGCCAAAAACATTCAGTACTTC. It is translated as CASSRVLRPDRGLAKNIQYF.

CDR3 sequence: CAWTPGRRETQYF. The CDR3 nucleotides are TGTGCCTGGACCCCCGGGAGGAGGGAGACCCAGTACTTC. The chain links TRBV30 to TRBJ2-5, with 7 bases lining up with TRBD2. CDR3 size: 13 residues. Per the germline V gene, CDR1 is GTSNPN and CDR2 is SVGIG (reference sequence). V shed 4 bases and J 5 bases; nucleotides not matched to a gene: 7.

The chain couples TRBV4-2 to TRBJ2-2; 7 bases are a match to TRBD2. J gave up 0 bases and V 7 bases, and 8 bases lay outside the gene matches. The germline V gene encodes CDR1 LGHNA and CDR2 YNFKEQ. The CDR3 runs to 16 residues. The CDR3 coding sequence is TGTGCCAGCACCCCCGGTGCGGGAGCGAACACCGGGGAGCTGTTTTTT. This sequence encodes CASTPGAGANTGELFF.

The rearrangement uses TRBV25-1 and TRBJ1-2; the match to TRBD1 covers 9 bases. Trimming at V came to 4 bases and at J to 7 bases, leaving 13 bases not matched to a gene. Germline loops: CDR1 MGHDK, CDR2 SYGVNS. The CDR3 runs to 16 residues. CDR3 amino acids: CASSARTGGLTSGYTF. The DNA of the CDR3 is TGTGCCAGCAGTGCGAGAACAGGGGGCTTGACATCTGGCTACACCTTC.

The chain employs TRBV27 and TRBJ2-7, with D maybe TRBD2 (6 bases). CDR3 size: 15 residues. The germline CDR1 and CDR2 sequences are MNHEY and SMNVEV (reference sequence). Trimming took 5 bases from V and 4 from J, leaving 18 bases between them. CDR3 amino acids: CASSPLGGSDYEQYF. The DNA of the CDR3 is TGTGCCAGCAGTCCACTTGGGGGGTCTGATTACGAGCAGTACTTC.

This clone occurred once. The chain recombines TRBV6-2 or TRBV6-3 with TRBJ2-1; no reliable D call. Per the germline V gene, CDR1 is MNHEY and CDR2 is SVGEGT. V was pared by 4 bases and J by 4 bases, with 8 bases between. This CDR3 is built from 13 residues. CDR3 sequence reads: CASSSQSYNEQFF. CDR3 coding DNA: TGTGCCAGCAGTTCACAGTCTTACAATGAGCAGTTCTTC.